These 32 T cell receptor beta chains were all obtained from the same sample, sequenced in a study of blood T cell repertoires in COVID-19 (dated by TCRdb to 2018 to 2021). The library was produced with the immunoSEQ multiplex PCR assay. As stored in TCRdb, this immuneACCESS dataset retains in-frame rearrangements with V and J assigned. A fraction of the clones does not appear; measured against another copy, unresolved V genes explain less than half of the discrepancy, and the remainder lacks a known reason. The sample records tens of thousands of clones, around 93% of which are singletons. The biggest ten clones account for approximately 2.3% of the sample. The sample was peripheral blood. These receptors were obtained from a human donor with active COVID-19. The donor label of this sample is uncertain.

The chain links TRBV2 to TRBJ1-2; 10 positions match TRBD1. The V gene's germline CDR1 is SNHLY and CDR2 FYNNEI. This CDR3 contains 18 residues. J was trimmed by 4 bases and V by 4 bases; bases with no gene match: 15. CDR3 amino acids: CASSVSRDRGLRGYGYTF. The DNA of the CDR3 is TGTGCCAGCAGTGTCTCCCGGGACAGGGGTTTGCGTGGCTATGGCTACACCTTC.

The V and J genes are TRBV19 and TRBJ1-1; a possible D gene is TRBD1 (6 bases). The CDR3 spans 13 residues. Trimming took 11 bases from V and 5 from J, leaving 18 bases between them. Germline values: CDR1 LNHDA, CDR2 SQIVND (reference sequence). CDR3 bases: TGTGCCGCCGCCCCACGGGGGGCGACTGAAGCTTTCTTT. Its translation is CAAAPRGATEAFF.

This clone was observed a few times. The chain couples TRBV2 to TRBJ1-3, with 8 nucleotides matching TRBD1. Trimming removed 7 bases from V and 0 bases from J; junction bases left unmatched: 8. Per the germline V gene, CDR1 is SNHLY and CDR2 is FYNNEI. This CDR3 has 16 amino acids. The CDR3 is CASTNGDRGSGNTIYF. CDR3 DNA: TGTGCCAGCACTAACGGAGACAGGGGCTCTGGAAACACCATATATTTT.

The chain employs TRBV27 and TRBJ1-1, with 7 nucleotides matching TRBD1. This CDR3 has 14 amino acids. Germline CDR1 MNHEY, CDR2 SMNVEV (reference sequence). V shed 2 bases, J shed 2 bases, and the junction held 2 bases outside the gene matches. The DNA for the CDR3 is TGTGCCAGCAGTTTAGGGGACAGCAACACTGAAGCTTTCTTT. Its translation: CASSLGDSNTEAFF.

The V and J genes are TRBV19 and TRBJ2-1; D may be TRBD1 (7 bases). CDR3 length: 16 amino acids. Trimming stripped 3 bases from V and 4 bases from J, with 16 bases between. From germline, CDR1 is LNHDA and CDR2 SQIVND (reference sequence). The CDR3 region is CASSIRGGAGYNEQFF. The CDR3 coding sequence is TGTGCCAGTAGTATTAGAGGGGGCGCGGGGTACAATGAGCAGTTCTTC.

A few counts support this clone. The chain links TRBV7-8 to TRBJ1-1, with 8 bases identical to TRBD1. The CDR3 covers 17 residues. Unmatched junction bases numbered 16, after V lost 5 bases and J lost 5 bases. From germline, CDR1 is SGHVS and CDR2 FQNEAQ. CDR3 nucleotide sequence: TGTGCCAGCAGCCACCTTCCATGGACAGGGAGGAGAACTGAAGCTTTCTTT. It codes for CASSHLPWTGRRTEAFF.

The rearrangement joins TRBV2 to TRBJ2-3; D is perhaps TRBD2 (6 bases). Trimming removed 5 bases from V and 2 bases from J, with 14 bases in between. The CDR3 is made up of 15 amino acids. Per the germline V gene, CDR1 is SNHLY and CDR2 is FYNNEI. CDR3 in DNA: TGTGCCAGCAGTATCCTAGCGTCTTTCACAGATACGCAGTATTTT. Protein product: CASSILASFTDTQYF.

The genes are TRBV5-5 and TRBJ1-1, with D hard to call. Germline V gene sequence: CDR1 SGHKS, CDR2 YYEKEE (reference sequence). V was pared by 0 bases and J by 1 base, with 4 bases between. This CDR3 contains 13 residues. CDR3 bases: TGTGCCAGCAGCTTGGCTTCGAACACTGAAGCTTTCTTT. Residues: CASSLASNTEAFF.

This chain uses TRBV28 with TRBJ1-6, with 7 positions matching TRBD1. This CDR3 is built from 15 residues. Germline values: CDR1 MDHEN, CDR2 SYDVKM. The V and J ends lost 2 bases and 9 bases, in that order; junction bases with no gene match: 7. CDR3 sequence reads: CASSLPTGLASPLHF. The DNA for the CDR3 is TGTGCCAGCAGTTTACCGACAGGGTTGGCTTCACCCCTCCACTTT.

The rearrangement uses TRBV6-5 and TRBJ1-5; possibly TRBD1 for D (5 bases). The germline V gene has CDR1 MNHEY and CDR2 SVGAGI. This CDR3 region has 16 residues. Trimming cost V 4 bases and J 1 base, with 14 bases left between them. Here the CDR3 DNA reads TGTGCCAGCAGTTCGTCCGGGGGGGTGAGCAATCAGCCCCAGCATTTT. It translates to CASSSSGGVSNQPQHF.

The CDR3 DNA is TGCGCCAGCAGCCAAGAAGAGCTACATAGGGACAGGGAGCAGTACTTC. Its protein product is CASSQEELHRDREQYF. The chain recombines TRBV4-1 with TRBJ2-7, with 8 positions matching TRBD1. This CDR3 comprises 16 residues. Germline values: CDR1 MGHRA, CDR2 YSYEKL. Unmatched junction bases numbered 11, after V lost 0 bases and J lost 7 bases.

The chain uses TRBV27 and TRBJ1-2; D is unresolved. The V and J ends lost 3 bases and 6 bases respectively, with 20 bases between them. Germline values: CDR1 MNHEY, CDR2 SMNVEV (reference sequence). This CDR3 comprises 16 residues. This CDR3 is CASSFLEEGETNGYTF. The CDR3 DNA is TGTGCCAGCAGTTTTCTCGAAGAGGGAGAGACGAATGGCTACACCTTC.

The J gene is TRBJ2-3, the V gene TRBV4-1, with 10 bases that match TRBD2. CDR3 length equals 16 residues. Unmatched junction bases numbered 12, after V lost 2 bases and J lost 10 bases. Germline CDR1 MGHRA, CDR2 YSYEKL. CDR3 region: CASSQLASGGLLAQYF. The DNA for the CDR3 is TGCGCCAGCAGCCAATTGGCTAGCGGGGGTCTTTTGGCGCAGTATTTT.

The chain carries TRBV29-1 and TRBJ1-4; 9 bases are shared with TRBD1. Germline assignment: CDR1 SQVTM and CDR2 ANQGSEA. This CDR3 has 15 amino acids. V dropped 7 bases and J dropped 4; count of bases not matched to a gene: 10. CDR3 nucleotide sequence: TGCAGCGCCGGAGACACAGGGGGCGGTAATGAAAAACTGTTTTTT. Amino acid sequence: CSAGDTGGGNEKLFF.

This clone occurred once. The J gene is TRBJ2-3, the V gene TRBV6-4, with D tentatively TRBD1 (6 bases). Trimming cost V 5 bases and J 6 bases, with 12 bases left between them. The CDR3 contains 13 residues. The V gene's germline CDR1 is MRHNA and CDR2 SNTAGT. The CDR3 nucleotides are TGTGCCAGCAGTAGGGACAATTTGGATACGCAGTATTTT. Translation gives CASSRDNLDTQYF.

This chain connects TRBV28 to TRBJ2-7; the D is unclear. V was cut by 2 bases and J by 3 bases, with 8 bases left in between. The germline V gene has CDR1 MDHEN and CDR2 SYDVKM. The CDR3 runs to 13 residues. CDR3: CASSLPGFYEQYF. In nucleotides, the CDR3 is TGTGCCAGCAGTTTACCAGGTTTCTACGAGCAGTACTTC.

The chain carries TRBV4-2 and TRBJ2-5, with 12 bases identical to TRBD2. CDR1 LGHNA and CDR2 YNFKEQ come from the germline V gene. V lost 1 base and J lost 1; bases outside the gene matches: 7. The CDR3 totals 18 residues. The DNA of the CDR3 is TGTGCCAGCAGCCAAGGGGCTAGCGGGGGGGCTTCCCAAGAGACCCAGTACTTC. This encodes CASSQGASGGASQETQYF.

The CDR3 region is CASRETGTGLRSPLHF. The CDR3, as DNA: TGTGCCAGTAGGGAAACCGGGACAGGGTTACGTTCACCCCTCCACTTT. This chain links TRBV19 with TRBJ1-6, with 9 bases aligning to TRBD1. The CDR3 has 16 residues. The V and J ends lost 6 bases and 9 bases, in that order; junction bases with no gene match: 12. Germline loops: CDR1 LNHDA, CDR2 SQIVND (reference sequence).

The chain links TRBV5-4 to TRBJ2-5, with a weak D call TRBD1 (5 bases). The V end lost 0 bases, the J end lost 5 bases, and 11 bases lay between the germline ends. The germline gives CDR1 SGHNT, CDR2 YYREEE (reference sequence). CDR3 size: 14 residues. Here the CDR3 reads CASSLGGAQETQYF. The CDR3 DNA follows: TGTGCCAGCAGCTTGGGGGGCGCACAGGAGACCCAGTACTTC. Drawing the rest from reference TRBV5-4 and TRBJ2-5, the complete variable domain is ETGVTQSPTHLIKTRGQQVTLRCSSQSGHNTVSWYQQALGQGPQFIFQYYREEENGRGNFPPRFSGLQFPNYSSELNVNALELDDSALYLCASSLGGAQETQYFGPGTRLLVL.

The gene calls are TRBV9 and TRBJ1-6, with D possibly being TRBD1 (5 bases). The CDR3 sequence is 15 residues long. Trimming cost V 3 bases and J 6 bases, with 13 bases left between them. Per the germline V gene, CDR1 is SGDLS and CDR2 is YYNGEE. The CDR3 sequence is CASSGTPRSNSPLHF. CDR3 sequence (DNA): TGTGCCAGCAGCGGGACACCTAGAAGTAATTCACCCCTCCACTTT.

The count of this clone is one. The gene calls are TRBV6-1 and TRBJ1-3; D unresolved. Germline values: CDR1 MNHNS, CDR2 SASEGT. This CDR3 is 16 amino acids long. V lost 3 bases, J lost 1 base, and 13 bases lay in between. The CDR3 protein is CASSDRLRESGNTIYF. Written as DNA, the CDR3 is TGTGCCAGCAGTGACCGTTTGCGTGAGTCTGGAAACACCATATATTTT.

The sample holds one count of this clone. The V gene is TRBV3-1 (or the pseudogene TRBV3-2), the J gene TRBJ2-7; tentatively, D is TRBD1 (5 bases). Germline CDR1 is LGHDT and CDR2 is YNNKEL (reference sequence). The CDR3 spans 13 residues. Trimming took off 0 bases at V and 7 bases at J, with 10 bases between the two ends. The CDR3 sequence: CASSQEGPSEQYF. DNA of the CDR3: TGTGCCAGCAGCCAAGAGGGGCCGTCGGAGCAGTACTTC.

This clone showed up just once. The rearrangement links TRBV5-1 to TRBJ1-5, with 7 positions matching TRBD1. V shed 0 bases and J 4 bases; nucleotides not matched to a gene: 7. The V gene's germline CDR1 is SGHRS and CDR2 YFSETQ. CDR3 length: 16 residues. In DNA, the CDR3 is TGCGCCAGCAGCTTGGACGGCAGGGGGAAGAATCAGCCCCAGCATTTT. As protein: CASSLDGRGKNQPQHF.

The V and J genes are TRBV9 and TRBJ2-1, with D perhaps TRBD1 (6 bases). The CDR3 covers 15 residues. V was shortened by 0 bases and J by 5 bases, with 12 bases between the two germline ends. The germline gives CDR1 SGDLS, CDR2 YYNGEE. CDR3 loop: CASSVGGRKNNEQFF. CDR3 coding DNA: TGTGCCAGCAGCGTAGGGGGGCGTAAAAACAATGAGCAGTTCTTC.

The J gene is TRBJ1-3, the V gene TRBV2; D is possibly TRBD1 (6 bases). CDR3 length: 14 amino acids. CDR1 is SNHLY, CDR2 FYNNEI, per germline. V lost 6 bases and J lost 4, with 13 bases in between. The CDR3 sequence: CASRVGTSGNTIYF. The DNA of the CDR3 is TGTGCCAGCAGAGTCGGGACATCCGGAAACACCATATATTTT.

This clone was seen just once. V usage is TRBV6-6 and J usage is TRBJ2-1, with 9 bases fitting TRBD2. Trimming took 5 bases from V and 1 from J; bases not matched to a gene: 3. The CDR3 consists of 15 residues. Germline CDR1 is MNHNY and CDR2 is SVGAGI (reference sequence). The CDR3 is CASSASGASYNEQFF. CDR3 in DNA: TGTGCCAGCAGTGCTAGCGGGGCGTCCTACAATGAGCAGTTCTTC.

The chain is built from TRBV19 and TRBJ1-2, with D unclear. The CDR3 length is 11 residues. Germline assignment: CDR1 LNHDA and CDR2 SQIVND (reference sequence). Trimming took off 7 bases at V and 5 bases at J, with 8 bases between the two ends. The CDR3 reads CASTNGYGYTF. CDR3 nucleotides: TGTGCCAGTACTAACGGGTATGGCTACACCTTC.

The genes are TRBV25-1 and TRBJ2-1; TRBD1 matches 9 bases. V gave up 5 bases and J gave up 8 bases; unmatched junction bases: 10. The CDR3 spans 15 residues. Per germline, CDR1 MGHDK and CDR2 SYGVNS. The CDR3 region has the DNA TGTGCCAGCAGTCCCGGGACAGGGAGTATAGATGAGCAGTTCTTC. This encodes CASSPGTGSIDEQFF.

The V call is TRBV6-2 or TRBV6-3, the J call TRBJ1-1; no firm D call. The CDR3 totals 13 residues. Trimming took off 2 bases at V and 0 bases at J, with 4 bases between the two ends. The germline V gene has CDR1 MNHEY and CDR2 SVGEGT. CDR3 amino acids: CASSYEVNTEAFF. The CDR3 bases are TGTGCCAGCAGTTACGAGGTGAACACTGAAGCTTTCTTT.

The V and J genes are TRBV19 and TRBJ1-1, with D possibly matching TRBD1 (5 bases). CDR3 size: 15 residues. Trimming cost V 4 bases and J 3 bases, with 15 bases left between them. CDR1 is LNHDA and CDR2 is SQIVND in the germline V gene (reference sequence). CDR3 bases: TGTGCCAGTAGTAAGCCCCGCGGAGGGGACACTGAAGCTTTCTTT. Translation gives CASSKPRGGDTEAFF.

This clone was recorded only once. The chain recombines TRBV6-2 or TRBV6-3 with TRBJ2-5; D is possibly TRBD2 (5 bases). Trimming took off 3 bases at V and 1 base at J, with 12 bases between the two ends. Looked up from germline, CDR1 is MNHEY and CDR2 is SVGEGT. CDR3 length: 15 residues. The CDR3 sequence is CASSYPSIGQETQYF. DNA of the CDR3: TGTGCCAGCAGTTATCCTAGCATTGGCCAAGAGACCCAGTACTTC.

The chain joins TRBV9 to TRBJ2-2; 8 positions agree with TRBD1. The trim removed 0 bases at V and 7 bases at J, leaving 8 bases unmatched. Per germline, CDR1 SGDLS and CDR2 YYNGEE. The CDR3 is 16 amino acids. CDR3 protein: CASSVVAGGKGGELFF. The CDR3 DNA reads as TGTGCCAGCAGCGTAGTAGCAGGGGGCAAGGGCGGGGAGCTGTTTTTT.